The clone carrying this T cell receptor beta chain was observed at least ten times. What it binds is not known. The source of the sample is a study of Graves' ophthalmopathy and Graves' hyperthyroidism. Looking at the study overall: Peripheral blood (taken before any treatment) was collected at initial diagnosis.

Ophthalmopathy cases showed moderate-to-severe activity, scoring CAS ≥3 and NOSPECS ≥4, with duration under 3 months. V was trimmed by 6 bases and J by 4 bases, leaving 13 bases between them. Germline V CDR1 and CDR2: LNHDA, SQIVND (reference sequence). The length of the CDR3 is 15 residues. General study results and limits: Ophthalmopathy and stable hyperthyroidism were discriminated by a 13-signature model, with over 85% sensitivity and 80% to 84% specificity. The majority of expanded thyroid clonotypes above 0.001 frequency also occurred in blood.

RNA transcripts served as template for amplifying TCR beta CDR3 sequences. Second-round multiplex PCR followed a first-round RT-PCR using HTBI primers. TCRdb re-called the multiplex PCR reads with MiXCR, one entry per CDR3 protein. Of approximately 700,000 distinct CDR3 sequences in the sample, roughly 39% were seen once. This receptor was taken from an adult man with Graves' ophthalmopathy. This chain joins TRBV19 and TRBJ2-6; D not resolved. Sequenced input: peripheral blood. The CDR3 bases are TGTGCCAGTAGGGATGGCTCGACGGGGGCCAACGTCCTGACTTTC. This encodes CASRDGSTGANVLTF.